One sample yielded the 13 T cell receptor beta chains listed below, sequenced in a study of control samples from healthy donors and cancer patients. Profiling relied on immunoSEQ multiplex PCR, and the TCRdb table lists in-frame clones only, not all of them. Seen here are about 65,000 clones, 90% observed once, and the top ten hold more than 0.95%. Specimen: PBMCs. Source of these receptors: a woman in her forties or fifties with colorectal cancer.

This sequence joins TRBV5-1 and TRBJ2-1, with D unclear. The germline CDR1 and CDR2 sequences are SGHRS and YFSETQ. The V gene lost 0 bases and the J gene lost 8 bases, with 9 bases spanning the gap. The CDR3 is made up of 13 amino acids. The CDR3 protein is CASSLGTSDEQFF. The CDR3 nucleotides are TGCGCCAGCAGCTTGGGAACTTCGGATGAGCAGTTCTTC.

This clone turned up a few times. This chain connects TRBV6-6 to TRBJ1-1; weak D call: TRBD1 (6 bases). The CDR3 extends over 13 amino acids. Germline V lookup: CDR1 MNHNY, CDR2 SVGAGI (reference sequence). V was shortened by 5 bases and J by 7 bases, with 14 bases between the two germline ends. The CDR3 loop reads CASSPPQGREAFF. The CDR3, as DNA: TGTGCCAGCAGTCCTCCACAGGGCCGTGAAGCTTTCTTT.

CDR3 nucleotides: TGTGCCAGCAGCTTAAATCTGGAACGCGAGCAGTACTTC. It specifies CASSLNLEREQYF. This rearrangement joins TRBV11-2 to TRBJ2-7; D is ambiguous. Germline lookup yields CDR1 SGHAT and CDR2 FQNNGV. V shed 2 bases and J shed 6 bases, with 11 bases lying between them. This CDR3 spans 13 amino acids.

The V gene is TRBV5-1, the J gene TRBJ2-7, with D tentatively TRBD2 (8 bases). V was shortened by 0 bases and J by 6 bases, with 16 bases between the two germline ends. CDR1 is SGHRS and CDR2 is YFSETQ in the germline V gene. This CDR3 comprises 15 residues. This CDR3 reads CASSLGDRLAIEQYF. CDR3 in DNA: TGCGCCAGCAGCTTGGGGGACAGACTAGCGATCGAGCAGTACTTC.

The chain is built from TRBV6-5 and TRBJ1-1; D is undetermined. CDR3 length equals 13 residues. CDR1 is MNHEY and CDR2 is SVGAGI in the germline V gene. Trimming removed 8 bases at V and 5 bases at J, with 15 bases between. The CDR3 DNA reads TGTGCCAGCGTTGCCTTGCGAGAAACTGAAGCTTTCTTT. This codes for CASVALRETEAFF.

The chain's CDR3 is CASSWGKGKTGANVLTF. For the CDR3, the DNA is TGTGCCAGCAGCTGGGGAAAAGGAAAAACTGGGGCCAACGTCCTGACTTTC. The V and J genes are TRBV21-1 and TRBJ2-6. TRBV21-1 is described as a pseudogene. The CDR3 is 17 amino acids.

The count of this clone is one. This chain connects TRBV12-3 or TRBV12-4 to TRBJ1-1, with D tentatively TRBD1 (6 bases). Trimming removed 5 bases from V and 6 bases from J, with 13 bases in between. The length of the CDR3 is 13 residues. CDR3 DNA: TGTGCCAGCAGTGTCCCAGGGGAGGCTGAAGCTTTCTTT. Encoded protein: CASSVPGEAEAFF.

The chain is built from TRBV27 and TRBJ2-3; 13 nucleotides match TRBD2. The germline gives CDR1 MNHEY, CDR2 SMNVEV (reference sequence). The CDR3 is 14 residues long. Unmatched junction bases numbered 3, after V lost 5 bases and J lost 7 bases. CDR3 nucleotide sequence: TGTGCCAGCAGTGAGACTAGCGGGAGGAATACGCAGTATTTT. This encodes CASSETSGRNTQYF.

The V and J genes are TRBV28 and TRBJ1-4, with TRBD1 identical over 11 bases. Germline CDR1 is MDHEN and CDR2 is SYDVKM. The trim removed 6 bases at V and 8 bases at J, leaving 8 bases unmatched. The CDR3 extends over 15 amino acids. CDR3 sequence (DNA): TGTGCCAGCAGCCCCGGGACAGGGGGAAGGGAAAAACTGTTTTTT. Translated, it gives CASSPGTGGREKLFF.

The V and J genes are TRBV29-1 and TRBJ2-1; no definite D call. V was cut by 7 bases and J by 3 bases, with 10 bases left in between. CDR1 SQVTM and CDR2 ANQGSEA come from the germline V gene. CDR3 length equals 12 residues. The CDR3 sequence: CSGRTRYNEQFF. CDR3 sequence (DNA): TGCAGCGGACGGACCCGCTACAATGAGCAGTTCTTC.

The genes are TRBV9 and TRBJ1-1; maybe TRBD1 (5 bases). Germline CDR1 and CDR2: SGDLS and YYNGEE. The CDR3 is 17 amino acids. V was shortened by 3 bases and J by 3 bases, with 21 bases between the two germline ends. The CDR3 coding sequence is TGTGCCAGCAGCGCCTCCCCGTCAGGGTGGGGGGACACTGAAGCTTTCTTT. Translating it yields CASSASPSGWGDTEAFF. The complete variable domain, with remaining parts taken from reference TRBV9 and TRBJ1-1, reads DSGVTQTPKHLITATGQRVTLRCSPRSGDLSVYWYQQSLDQGLQFLIQYYNGEERAKGNILERFSAQQFPDLHSELNLSSLELGDSALYFCASSASPSGWGDTEAFFGQGTRLTVV.

The chain employs TRBV5-1 and TRBJ2-5; 10 bases line up with TRBD1. Trimming took 5 bases from V and 4 from J; bases not matched to a gene: 8. The germline gives CDR1 SGHRS, CDR2 YFSETQ. The CDR3 has 15 residues. In DNA, the CDR3 is TGCGCCAGCAGTCGCCTCGACAGGGGGCTAGAGACCCAGTACTTC. Protein product: CASSRLDRGLETQYF.

The chain recombines TRBV5-6 with TRBJ2-7; TRBD1 agrees at 7 bases. CDR3 size: 14 residues. With 1 base clipped from V and 6 bases from J, the junction kept 7 bases outside the gene matches. The germline gives CDR1 SGHDT, CDR2 YYEEEE. The CDR3 loop reads CASSLLRGRAEQYF. The CDR3 bases are TGTGCCAGCAGCTTGTTGAGGGGGCGAGCCGAGCAGTACTTC.